Described below is a single T cell receptor (beta chain) sequence and its context. This entry is derived from a study of radiotherapy plus CTLA-4 blockade in lung cancer. Produced via immunoSEQ multiplex PCR; TCRdb's table is partial and in-frame only. This table has around 120,000 clones, nearly 80% appearing once. The sequence derives from a human donor with non-small cell lung cancer who had a partial response to radiotherapy plus ipilimumab. The source material was peripheral blood, sampled from a patient treated with radiotherapy plus ipilimumab.

The CDR3 loop reads CSGTKPGQGAYEQFF. The CDR3 coding sequence is TGCAGCGGCACAAAGCCGGGACAGGGGGCGTATGAGCAGTTCTTC. The chain recombines TRBV29-1 with TRBJ2-1, with TRBD1 matching over 12 bases. V lost 7 bases to trimming and J lost 8 bases; unmatched junction nucleotides: 12. Germline V gives CDR1 SQVTM, CDR2 ANQGSEA. There are 15 residues in the CDR3.